The 13 T cell receptor beta chains in this list originate from one sample, sequenced in a study of blood T cell repertoires in COVID-19 (dated by TCRdb to 2019 to 2021). To prepare the library, the immunoSEQ multiplex PCR assay was applied. TCRdb obtained this table from immuneACCESS and retained in-frame rearrangements with V and J assigned. These tables miss some clones; where compared with another copy, unresolved V genes account for less than half of the shortfall, and the remainder is unexplained. Across this sample there are under 250,000 clones, with about 83% seen only once. The ten largest clones take up around 5.5% of the sample. Sequencing was performed on peripheral blood. These TCRs come from a human donor in a cohort sampled during active COVID-19.

This rearrangement joins TRBV3-1 (or the pseudogene TRBV3-2) to TRBJ1-5, with D perhaps matching TRBD1 (5 bases). The CDR3 is made up of 14 amino acids. The V end lost 4 bases, the J end lost 7 bases, and 14 bases lay between the germline ends. Germline V gene data show CDR1 as LGHDT and CDR2 as YNNKEL (reference sequence). The CDR3 region is CASSPHGGEQPQHF. The CDR3 DNA follows: TGTGCCAGCAGCCCTCACGGGGGAGAGCAGCCCCAGCATTTT.

V usage is TRBV18 and J usage is TRBJ2-3, with 8 bases fitting TRBD1. CDR1 and CDR2 from the germline V gene are KGHSH and LQKENI. This CDR3 has 15 residues. V lost 5 bases to trimming and J lost 3 bases; unmatched junction nucleotides: 7. The CDR3 loop reads CASSIAQGATDTQYF. The CDR3 DNA reads TGTGCCAGCTCAATCGCGCAGGGGGCAACAGATACGCAGTATTTT.

Only a few counts were recorded for this clone. J is TRBJ1-2 and V is TRBV5-5; 9 bases agree with TRBD1. Germline V CDR1 and CDR2: SGHKS, YYEKEE (reference sequence). V dropped 4 bases and J dropped 7; count of bases not matched to a gene: 14. The CDR3 is made up of 16 amino acids. CDR3 region: CASSPTSDRGIRGYTF. The CDR3 DNA is TGTGCCAGCAGCCCTACCTCAGACAGGGGGATACGTGGCTACACCTTC.

The rearrangement uses TRBV3-1 (or the pseudogene TRBV3-2) and TRBJ2-1; maybe TRBD1 (6 bases). The CDR3 runs 16 residues. Germline CDR1 LGHDT, CDR2 YNNKEL (reference sequence). The V end was cut by 4 bases, the J end by 4 bases, with 17 bases between. The DNA of the CDR3 is TGTGCCAGCAGCCCTGGGGACACCGGGGTTTACAATGAGCAGTTCTTC. Amino acid sequence: CASSPGDTGVYNEQFF.

The genes are TRBV9 and TRBJ2-2; 8 bases map to TRBD2. The CDR3 extends over 16 amino acids. Trimming took 4 bases from V and 2 from J; bases not matched to a gene: 7. Per the germline V gene, CDR1 is SGDLS and CDR2 is YYNGEE. CDR3: CASSLLTSGNTGELFF. For the CDR3, the DNA is TGTGCCAGCAGCCTTTTAACTAGCGGTAACACCGGGGAGCTGTTTTTT.

This chain uses TRBV6-5 with TRBJ2-2; weak D call: TRBD1 (5 bases). CDR3 length equals 15 residues. V lost 6 bases and J lost 0, with 11 bases in between. From germline, CDR1 is MNHEY and CDR2 SVGAGI. The CDR3, as DNA: TGTGCCAGCAGCACAGGATTCGCGAACACCGGGGAGCTGTTTTTT. Translating gives CASSTGFANTGELFF.

The chain links TRBV7-2 to TRBJ2-3; TRBD2 might be the D (5 bases). V gave up 5 bases and J gave up 3 bases, with 15 bases separating them. This CDR3 contains 15 residues. Germline CDR1 reads SGHTA; CDR2 reads FQGNSA. The DNA for the CDR3 is TGTGCCAGCAGCGTCCCTCCCGGGAATACAGATACGCAGTATTTT. This sequence encodes CASSVPPGNTDTQYF.

This CDR3 is CASSKSRTGHNSYEQYF. In nucleotides, the CDR3 is TGTGCCAGCAGCAAATCGCGTACAGGGCATAATTCGTACGAGCAGTACTTC. The chain has TRBV21-1 and TRBJ2-7; the DNA was not used to check the table's D call, TRBD1. TRBV21-1 counts as a pseudogene. The length of the CDR3 is 17 residues.

This chain links TRBV5-4 with TRBJ2-4; 8 bases align to TRBD2. Germline V gene data show CDR1 as SGHNT and CDR2 as YYREEE (reference sequence). With V trimmed by 3 bases and J by 11 bases, 4 bases remained unmatched. The CDR3 length is 12 residues. CDR3 DNA: TGTGCCAGCAGCTCTACTAGCGGTCTTCAGTACTTC. It codes for CASSSTSGLQYF.

The chain is built from TRBV7-8 and TRBJ1-1; D gene unclear. V dropped 2 bases and J dropped 1 base, with 11 bases sitting between them. The CDR3 covers 15 residues. In germline, CDR1 is SGHVS, CDR2 FQNEAQ. CDR3 sequence (DNA): TGTGCCAGCAGCTTACAGCTGAGGGAGAACACTGAAGCTTTCTTT. Translated, it gives CASSLQLRENTEAFF. The full variable domain, in which reference TRBV7-8 and TRBJ1-1 provide the parts outside the CDR3, is GAGVSQSPRYKVAKRGQDVALRCDPISGHVSLFWYQQALGQGPEFLTYFQNEAQLDKSGLPSDRFFAERPEGSVSTLKIQRTQQEDSAVYLCASSLQLRENTEAFFGQGTRLTVV.

This chain links TRBV5-1 with TRBJ2-3; 14 nucleotides align to TRBD2. The CDR3 has 17 residues. The trim removed 4 bases at V and 2 bases at J, leaving 6 bases unmatched. Germline V lookup: CDR1 SGHRS, CDR2 YFSETQ. CDR3 protein: CASSLRLAGGITDTQYF. CDR3 DNA: TGCGCCAGCAGCCTGAGACTAGCGGGAGGGATCACAGATACGCAGTATTTT.

The chain recombines TRBV3-1 (or the pseudogene TRBV3-2) with TRBJ1-1; D is uncertain. V dropped 0 bases and J dropped 6 bases, with 14 bases sitting between them. Germline V lookup: CDR1 LGHDT, CDR2 YNNKEL (reference sequence). This CDR3 region has 15 residues. In DNA, the CDR3 is TGTGCCAGCAGCCAAGATAGGATTTCGAGGCCTGAAGCTTTCTTT. Translated, it gives CASSQDRISRPEAFF.

V is TRBV2 and J is TRBJ2-1; D is unclear. The germline V gene encodes CDR1 SNHLY and CDR2 FYNNEI. V was clipped by 6 bases and J by 0 bases, with 6 bases between them. CDR3 length: 13 residues. CDR3 sequence reads: CASRASSYNEQFF. CDR3 coding DNA: TGTGCCAGCAGAGCGAGCTCCTACAATGAGCAGTTCTTC.